The source of this T cell receptor beta chain is a study of blood T cells in healthy people across ages. Study information: Template switching retrieved approximately one barcoded beta molecule for each two T cells.

Notes on the study in general: Older age coincided with a roughly linear decline in TCR beta diversity per million T cells.

This clonotype was seen at least ten times. What it binds is unknown. The CDR3 totals 16 residues. Unmatched junction bases numbered 8, after V lost 2 bases and J lost 7 bases. Germline CDR1 is MGHRA and CDR2 is YSYEKL. PCR was performed a second time for 7 to 11 cycles using a sample-barcoded 5' primer and a J-beta primer mix. Unique molecular identifiers of 12 random nucleotides labeled each cDNA. A single record per CDR3 protein comes from TCRdb applying MiXCR to the 5' RACE reads. The data contain 630,000 or so distinct CDR3 sequences, approximately 30% of them singletons. The source of this sequence is a woman older than 75 in good health. Sequenced material: blood. The chain employs TRBV4-1 and TRBJ1-5, with TRBD1 identical over 10 bases. CDR3 in amino acids: CASSQPTGGLGQPQHF. The CDR3 nucleotides are TGCGCCAGCAGCCAACCGACAGGGGGCTTGGGGCAGCCCCAGCATTTT.